These 18 T cell receptor beta chains originate from one sample sequenced in a study of T cell changes during pregnancy in multiple sclerosis. Sequenced by immunoSEQ multiplex PCR; TCRdb stores in-frame clones only, minus some. The sample contains tens of thousands of clones, 91% of which appear only once. The sequencing here drew on CD4+ T cells from peripheral blood mononuclear cells, taken after pregnancy. Every receptor here comes from a female donor in good health, enrolled as a control in a pregnancy study.

The chain is built from TRBV28 and TRBJ2-7, with TRBD1 matching 10 bases. CDR1 and CDR2 from the germline V gene are MDHEN and SYDVKM. The CDR3 is made up of 16 amino acids. The junction had 8 bases not matched to a gene; V was cut back by 4 bases and J by 2 bases. CDR3 in amino acids: CASSSPWTGGPYEQYF. In DNA, the CDR3 is TGTGCCAGCAGTTCACCCTGGACAGGGGGTCCCTACGAGCAGTACTTC.

This clone was recorded only once. The chain is built from TRBV7-9 and TRBJ2-3, with TRBD2 matching 14 bases. The germline V gene has CDR1 SEHNR and CDR2 FQNEAQ (reference sequence). The CDR3 totals 14 residues. V trimming: 5 bases; J trimming: 8 bases; junction bases outside the gene matches: 3. The CDR3: CASSTTSGGGTQYF. In DNA, the CDR3 is TGTGCCAGCAGCACGACTAGCGGGGGGGGTACGCAGTATTTT.

The rearrangement links TRBV30 to TRBJ2-7; tentatively, D is TRBD1 (6 bases). Trimming removed 0 bases at V and 12 bases at J, with 15 bases between. From germline, CDR1 is GTSNPN and CDR2 SVGIG (reference sequence). CDR3 length: 12 residues. The CDR3 loop reads CAWSVRGNRRYF. CDR3 coding DNA: TGTGCCTGGAGTGTAAGGGGGAACAGGCGGTACTTC.

The V call is TRBV9, the J call TRBJ2-3, with 9 bases fitting TRBD2. V lost 0 bases, J lost 5 bases, and 1 base stayed unmatched. The CDR3 totals 14 residues. Germline V CDR1 and CDR2: SGDLS, YYNGEE. The CDR3, as DNA: TGTGCCAGCAGCGTAGGGACTAGCGAAGATACGCAGTATTTT. It translates to CASSVGTSEDTQYF.

The chain uses TRBV2 and TRBJ2-5; D may be TRBD1 (6 bases). Trimming pared 7 bases from V and 5 bases from J, leaving 11 bases between. CDR3 size: 12 residues. In germline, CDR1 is SNHLY, CDR2 FYNNEI. The chain's CDR3 is CASTTGTETQYF. CDR3 DNA: TGTGCCAGCACTACAGGGACGGAGACCCAGTACTTC.

As for this clone: One end of the junction is discordant with germline, which a read error may explain. The chain uses TRBV30 and TRBJ2-1, with 14 bases fitting TRBD2. The CDR3 covers 14 residues. Germline lookup yields CDR1 GTSNPN and CDR2 SVGIG (reference sequence). Here the CDR3 reads CAWSPGLAGVGRLF. The CDR3 coding sequence is TGTGCCTGGAGTCCGGGACTAGCGGGAGTCGGGCGGCTCTTC.

This clone was found once. The chain employs TRBV19 and TRBJ2-1; maybe TRBD1 (6 bases). Germline lookup yields CDR1 LNHDA and CDR2 SQIVND (reference sequence). This CDR3 region has 16 residues. Trimming removed 3 bases from V and 0 bases from J, with 12 bases in between. The CDR3 protein is CASSILGAISYNEQFF. The CDR3 DNA reads TGTGCCAGTAGTATTCTGGGGGCTATCTCCTACAATGAGCAGTTCTTC.

This clone was seen once. The CDR3 sequence is CASSLGLSPVNTQYF. The CDR3 DNA follows: TGTGCCAGCAGTCTAGGACTATCACCTGTTAATACGCAGTATTTT. The rearrangement links TRBV6-4 to TRBJ2-3, with D tentatively TRBD2 (6 bases). Germline values: CDR1 MRHNA, CDR2 SNTAGT. The CDR3 extends over 15 amino acids. Between the trimmed V and J ends, which lost 5 bases and 7 bases, there was a span of 19 bases.

The rearrangement joins TRBV28 to TRBJ2-7; the D gene is possibly TRBD1 (5 bases). Looked up from germline, CDR1 is MDHEN and CDR2 is SYDVKM. Trimming pared 7 bases from V and 2 bases from J, leaving 12 bases between. This CDR3 is built from 13 residues. DNA of the CDR3: TGTGCCAGCACCAGAGACAGTCCCTACGAGCAGTACTTC. Translated: CASTRDSPYEQYF.

The chain has TRBV13 and TRBJ2-7; 7 bases map to TRBD1. The CDR3 runs 15 residues. V shed 5 bases and J 0 bases; nucleotides not matched to a gene: 7. Per germline, CDR1 PRHDT and CDR2 FYEKMQ (reference sequence). The CDR3: CASSPGQVTSYEQYF. The CDR3 region has the DNA TGTGCCAGCAGCCCCGGACAGGTGACCTCCTACGAGCAGTACTTC.

A single count supports this clone. The chain employs TRBV27 and TRBJ2-6, with TRBD2 matching over 11 bases. The CDR3 consists of 18 residues. The germline gives CDR1 MNHEY, CDR2 SMNVEV (reference sequence). The V gene end was trimmed by 4 bases and the J gene end by 1 base; junction bases not matched to a gene: 6. DNA for the CDR3: TGTGCCAGCAGTTACATCGGGACTAGCGGTTCTGGGGCCAACGTCCTGACTTTC. It translates to CASSYIGTSGSGANVLTF. The whole variable domain, remainder taken from reference TRBV27 and TRBJ2-6, is EAQVTQNPRYLITVTGKKLTVTCSQNMNHEYMSWYRQDPGLGLRQIYYSMNVEVTDKGDVPEGYKVSRKEKRNFPLILESPSPNQTSLYFCASSYIGTSGSGANVLTFGAGSRLTVL.

The CDR3 DNA reads TGCGCCAGCAGCCCCACTACAGGGCGGGCGGAGACCCAGTACTTC. It specifies CASSPTTGRAETQYF. The chain is built from TRBV5-1 and TRBJ2-5; D perhaps matches TRBD1 (6 bases). CDR3 length: 15 residues. In germline, CDR1 is SGHRS, CDR2 YFSETQ. V lost 4 bases to trimming and J lost 5 bases, with 18 bases between them.

This chain uses TRBV2 with TRBJ2-7; 7 nucleotides match TRBD1. The CDR3 spans 16 residues. Germline CDR1 reads SNHLY; CDR2 reads FYNNEI. Losses at the gene ends were 1 base for V and 7 bases for J; bases not matched to a gene: 13. The CDR3 region is CASSEGRGLQGPEQYF. The CDR3 DNA is TGTGCCAGCAGTGAAGGCAGGGGCCTACAGGGGCCTGAGCAGTACTTC.

The J gene is TRBJ2-7, the V gene TRBV28; 9 bases map to TRBD2. The germline gives CDR1 MDHEN, CDR2 SYDVKM. The CDR3 extends over 13 amino acids. J was trimmed by 0 bases and V by 10 bases; bases with no gene match: 4. CDR3 sequence: CATQTSGSYEQYF. As DNA, the CDR3 is TGTGCCACCCAGACTAGCGGCTCCTACGAGCAGTACTTC.

V usage is TRBV12-5 and J usage is TRBJ2-1; 11 nucleotides match TRBD2. This CDR3 region has 15 residues. J lost 9 bases, V lost 1 base, and 5 bases had no gene match. Germline CDR1 is LGHNT and CDR2 is FRNRAP. The CDR3 protein is CASGLELAGAGEQFF. CDR3 in DNA: TGTGCTAGTGGTTTGGAACTAGCGGGAGCGGGTGAGCAGTTCTTC. Using reference TRBV12-5 and TRBJ2-1 for the parts outside the CDR3, the full variable domain is DARVTQTPRHKVTEMGQEVTMRCQPILGHNTVFWYRQTMMQGLELLAYFRNRAPLDDSGMPKDRFSAEMPDATLATLKIQPSEPRDSAVYFCASGLELAGAGEQFFGPGTRLTVL.

This clone was seen only once. CDR3 DNA sequence: TGTGCCTGGGAGGGGGGGACAGGTATTTCCTACGAGCAGTACTTC. Translation: CAWEGGTGISYEQYF. V gene TRBV30 combines with J gene TRBJ2-7; possible D gene TRBD1, 8 bases. The V end was cut by 5 bases, the J end by 1 base, with 18 bases between. The CDR3 has 15 amino acids. Germline V gene lookup returns CDR1 GTSNPN and CDR2 SVGIG (reference sequence).

CDR3 sequence: CASSSFSVVPYEQYF. The DNA for the CDR3 is TGTGCCAGCAGCTCCTTCAGTGTTGTTCCCTACGAGCAGTACTTC. This chain uses TRBV5-6 with TRBJ2-7, with unresolved D. V lost 3 bases and J lost 2, with 15 bases in between. There are 15 residues in the CDR3. Germline loops: CDR1 SGHDT, CDR2 YYEEEE.

The CDR3 nucleotides read TGTGCCAGCAGCTTAACTAGCGGGGATACGCAGTATTTT. Its translation is CASSLTSGDTQYF. The chain carries TRBV7-2 and TRBJ2-3; 9 bases fit TRBD2. This CDR3 spans 13 amino acids. The ends lost 2 bases at V and 6 bases at J; junction bases unmatched: 0. CDR1 and CDR2 (germline): SGHTA, FQGNSA.